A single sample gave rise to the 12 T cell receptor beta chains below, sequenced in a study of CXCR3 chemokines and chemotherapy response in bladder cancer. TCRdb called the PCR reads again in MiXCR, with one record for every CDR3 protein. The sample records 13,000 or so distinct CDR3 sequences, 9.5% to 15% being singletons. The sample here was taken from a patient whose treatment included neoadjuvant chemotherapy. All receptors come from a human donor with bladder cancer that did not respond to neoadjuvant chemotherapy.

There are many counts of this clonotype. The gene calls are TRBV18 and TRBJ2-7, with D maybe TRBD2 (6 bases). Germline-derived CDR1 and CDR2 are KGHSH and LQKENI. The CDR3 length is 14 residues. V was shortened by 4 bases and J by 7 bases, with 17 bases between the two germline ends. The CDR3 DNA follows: TGTGCCAGCTCACAAACCGGGACTCCCCAAGAGCAGTACTTC. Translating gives CASSQTGTPQEQYF. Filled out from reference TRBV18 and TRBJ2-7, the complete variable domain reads NAGVMQNPRHLVRRRGQEARLRCSPMKGHSHVYWYRQLPEEGLKFMVYLQKENIIDESGMPKERFSAEFPKEGPSILRIQQVVRGDSAAYFCASSQTGTPQEQYFGPGTRLTVT.

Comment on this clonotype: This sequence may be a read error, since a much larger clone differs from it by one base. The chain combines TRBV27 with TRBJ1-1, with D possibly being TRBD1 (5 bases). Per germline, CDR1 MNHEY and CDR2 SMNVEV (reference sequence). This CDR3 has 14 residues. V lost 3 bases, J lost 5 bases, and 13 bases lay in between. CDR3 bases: TGTGCCAGCAGTTTCCTTAGGGGTCGGACTGAAGCTTTCTTT. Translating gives CASSFLRGRTEAFF.

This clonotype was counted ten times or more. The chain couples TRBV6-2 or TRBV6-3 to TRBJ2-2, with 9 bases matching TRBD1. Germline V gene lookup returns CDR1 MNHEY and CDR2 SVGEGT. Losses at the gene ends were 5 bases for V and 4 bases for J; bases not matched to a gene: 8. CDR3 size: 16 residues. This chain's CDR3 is CASSHRRTGVTGELFF. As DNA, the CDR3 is TGTGCCAGCAGTCACAGAAGGACAGGGGTCACCGGGGAGCTGTTTTTT.

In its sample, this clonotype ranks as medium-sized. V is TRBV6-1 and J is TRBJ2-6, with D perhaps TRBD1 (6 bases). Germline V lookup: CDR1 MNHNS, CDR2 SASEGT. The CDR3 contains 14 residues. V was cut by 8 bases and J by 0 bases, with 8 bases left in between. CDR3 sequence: CASRTDSGANVLTF. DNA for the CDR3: TGTGCCAGCCGGACAGACTCTGGGGCCAACGTCCTGACTTTC.

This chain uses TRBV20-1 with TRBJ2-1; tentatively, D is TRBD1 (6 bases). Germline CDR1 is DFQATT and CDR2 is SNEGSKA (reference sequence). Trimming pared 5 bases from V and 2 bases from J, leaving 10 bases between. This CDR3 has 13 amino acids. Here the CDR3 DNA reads TGCAGTGCTCCCAGGGGCCCCTACAATGAGCAGTTCTTC. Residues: CSAPRGPYNEQFF.

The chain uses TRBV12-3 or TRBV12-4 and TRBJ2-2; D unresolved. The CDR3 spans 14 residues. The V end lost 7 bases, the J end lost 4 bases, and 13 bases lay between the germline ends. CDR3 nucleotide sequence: TGTGCCAGCACTTCGGGTAGGCCCACCGGGGAGCTGTTTTTT. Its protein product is CASTSGRPTGELFF.

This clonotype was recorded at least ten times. This CDR3 is CASSLGLAGDEQFF. CDR3 DNA: TGTGCCAGCAGCTTGGGACTAGCGGGAGATGAGCAGTTCTTC. V is TRBV5-6 and J is TRBJ2-1, with 12 bases that match TRBD2. J lost 8 bases, V lost 0 bases, and 0 bases had no gene match. This CDR3 region has 14 residues. Germline CDR1 and CDR2: SGHDT and YYEEEE. The complete variable domain, with remaining parts taken from reference TRBV5-6 and TRBJ2-1, reads DAGVTQSPTHLIKTRGQQVTLRCSPKSGHDTVSWYQQALGQGPQFIFQYYEEEERQRGNFPDRFSGHQFPNYSSELNVNALLLGDSALYLCASSLGLAGDEQFFGPGTRLTVL.

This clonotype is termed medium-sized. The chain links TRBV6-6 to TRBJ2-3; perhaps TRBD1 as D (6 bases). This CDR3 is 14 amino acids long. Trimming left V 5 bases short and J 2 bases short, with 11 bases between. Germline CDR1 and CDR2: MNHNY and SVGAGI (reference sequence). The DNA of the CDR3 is TGTGCCAGCAGTACCCGACAGGCCACAGATACGCAGTATTTT. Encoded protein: CASSTRQATDTQYF.

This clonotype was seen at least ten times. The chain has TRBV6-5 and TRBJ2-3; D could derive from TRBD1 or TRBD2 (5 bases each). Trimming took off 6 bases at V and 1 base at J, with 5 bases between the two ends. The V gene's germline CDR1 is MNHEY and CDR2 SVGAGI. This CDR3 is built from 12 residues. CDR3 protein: CASRGGTDTQYF. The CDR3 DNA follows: TGTGCCAGCAGGGGGGGCACAGATACGCAGTATTTT.

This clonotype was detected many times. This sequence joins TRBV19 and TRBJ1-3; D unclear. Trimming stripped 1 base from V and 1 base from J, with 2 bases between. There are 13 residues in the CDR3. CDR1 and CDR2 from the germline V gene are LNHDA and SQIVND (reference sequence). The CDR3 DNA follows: TGTGCCAGTAGTATAGGATCTGGAAACACCATATATTTT. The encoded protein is CASSIGSGNTIYF.

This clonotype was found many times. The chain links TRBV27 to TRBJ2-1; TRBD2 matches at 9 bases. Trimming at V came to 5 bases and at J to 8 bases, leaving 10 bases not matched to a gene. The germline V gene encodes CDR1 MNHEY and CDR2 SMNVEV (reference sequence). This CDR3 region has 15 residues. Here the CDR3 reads CASSLGTSRFDEQFF. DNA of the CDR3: TGTGCCAGCAGTCTCGGGACTAGCAGGTTCGATGAGCAGTTCTTC.

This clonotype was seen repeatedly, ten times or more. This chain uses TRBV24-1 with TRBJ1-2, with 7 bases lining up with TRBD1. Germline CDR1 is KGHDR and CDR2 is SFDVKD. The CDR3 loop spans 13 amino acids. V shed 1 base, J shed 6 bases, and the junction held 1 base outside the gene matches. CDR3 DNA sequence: TGTGCCACCAGTGATTTCACAGGGGATGGCTACACCTTC. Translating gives CATSDFTGDGYTF.